The 20 T cell receptor beta chains below were found in one sample sequenced in a study of T cell changes during pregnancy in multiple sclerosis. Some clones are missing from TCRdb's copy, which holds only in-frame ones; the method was immunoSEQ multiplex PCR. The top ten clones hold approximately 4.2% of a sample with around 50,000 clones, 90% to 95% of them seen once. Sequenced material: CD8+ T cells from peripheral blood mononuclear cells, taken in the first trimester of pregnancy. Receptors were obtained from a female donor with multiple sclerosis, enrolled in a pregnancy study.

The rearrangement joins TRBV19 to TRBJ1-5; 10 bases fit TRBD1. Trimming took 5 bases from V and 4 from J; bases not matched to a gene: 11. The CDR3 runs to 17 residues. Germline loops: CDR1 LNHDA, CDR2 SQIVND (reference sequence). CDR3 sequence: CASSVRQGALRNQPQHF. The CDR3, as DNA: TGTGCCAGTAGTGTACGACAGGGGGCATTACGGAATCAGCCCCAGCATTTT.

The chain carries TRBV11-3 and TRBJ2-2, with a possible D match to TRBD2 (6 bases). The CDR3 runs 16 residues. With 1 base removed from V and 5 bases from J, the gap between germline ends came to 14 bases. Germline CDR1 SGHNT, CDR2 YENEEA. CDR3 nucleotides: TGTGCCAGCAGCTTAGGACTAGATGCGGATACCGGGGAGCTGTTTTTT. Its translation: CASSLGLDADTGELFF.

V usage is TRBV4-1 and J usage is TRBJ1-4; the match to TRBD1 covers 7 bases. Per the germline V gene, CDR1 is MGHRA and CDR2 is YSYEKL. The CDR3 covers 17 residues. V lost 0 bases to trimming and J lost 8 bases; unmatched junction nucleotides: 12. The CDR3 DNA follows: TGCGCCAGCAGCCAAGATCGACGAGGGGGCCTTACCGAAAAACTGTTTTTT. It codes for CASSQDRRGGLTEKLFF.

V gene TRBV7-6 combines with J gene TRBJ2-7; a weak D match, TRBD1 (6 bases). Germline CDR1 reads SGHVS; CDR2 reads FNYEAQ. This CDR3 has 14 residues. Trimming stripped 5 bases from V and 3 bases from J, with 14 bases between. Written as DNA, the CDR3 is TGTGCCAGCAGCACGGGGACACAAGTCTACGAGCAGTACTTC. It encodes CASSTGTQVYEQYF. Drawing the rest from reference TRBV7-6 and TRBJ2-7, the complete variable domain is GAGVSQSPRYKVTKRGQDVALRCDPISGHVSLYWYRQALGQGPEFLTYFNYEAQQDKSGLPNDRFSAERPEGSISTLTIQRTEQRDSAMYRCASSTGTQVYEQYFGPGTRLTVT.

V usage is TRBV27 and J usage is TRBJ2-1, with TRBD2 matching over 8 bases. Germline V gene data show CDR1 as MNHEY and CDR2 as SMNVEV (reference sequence). CDR3 length: 14 amino acids. Trimming took 6 bases from V and 6 from J; bases not matched to a gene: 7. The CDR3: CASRGTSSSNEQFF. CDR3 bases: TGTGCCAGCAGAGGGACTAGTTCGTCCAATGAGCAGTTCTTC.

The chain employs TRBV27 and TRBJ2-1, with 7 bases that match TRBD2. Germline CDR1 reads MNHEY; CDR2 reads SMNVEV (reference sequence). The CDR3 is 13 residues long. Trimming at V came to 6 bases and at J to 4 bases, leaving 3 bases not matched to a gene. Here the CDR3 DNA reads TGTGCCAGCAGACTAGCGCCGTACAATGAGCAGTTCTTC. It specifies CASRLAPYNEQFF.

A few counts support this clone. The chain recombines TRBV4-1 with TRBJ1-2; D is uncertain. V was clipped by 1 base and J by 1 base, with 7 bases between them. From germline, CDR1 is MGHRA and CDR2 YSYEKL. This CDR3 spans 14 amino acids. The CDR3 reads CASSQGELNYGYTF. CDR3 DNA: TGCGCCAGCAGCCAAGGGGAGCTTAACTATGGCTACACCTTC.

V and J are TRBV9 and TRBJ2-5; possibly TRBD2 for D (6 bases). The CDR3 has 14 residues. Germline loops: CDR1 SGDLS, CDR2 YYNGEE. Trimming left V 3 bases short and J 1 base short, with 10 bases between. CDR3 region: CASSGGLTQETQYF. DNA of the CDR3: TGTGCCAGCAGCGGGGGACTGACCCAAGAGACCCAGTACTTC.

V is TRBV5-4 and J is TRBJ1-1; D may be TRBD1 (6 bases). Deletions cut 3 bases from V and 1 base from J, with 7 bases between. Germline V lookup: CDR1 SGHNT, CDR2 YYREEE (reference sequence). The CDR3 runs 13 residues. The CDR3 nucleotides are TGTGCCAGCAGCTCACAGGGGAACACTGAAGCTTTCTTT. This translates into CASSSQGNTEAFF.

This clone showed up just a few times. The rearrangement links TRBV10-3 to TRBJ2-2, with D possibly TRBD1 on 5 matching bases. The CDR3 runs to 14 residues. The ends were cut back, 11 bases at V and 4 bases at J, with 17 bases in the middle. CDR1 and CDR2 from the germline V gene are ENHRY and SYGVKD. CDR3 sequence: CAATGEEVTGELFF. The CDR3 bases are TGTGCCGCCACAGGCGAGGAAGTCACCGGGGAGCTGTTTTTT.

This chain links TRBV6-1 with TRBJ2-7, with D possibly TRBD1 on 6 matching bases. The CDR3 loop spans 14 amino acids. V lost 5 bases, J lost 2 bases, and 13 bases lay in between. Germline lookup yields CDR1 MNHNS and CDR2 SASEGT. CDR3 in amino acids: CASSLRDTAYEQYF. Here the CDR3 DNA reads TGTGCCAGCAGTCTCCGGGACACAGCCTACGAGCAGTACTTC.

The chain joins TRBV27 to TRBJ2-1; D is possibly TRBD2 (6 bases). The CDR3 length is 18 residues. CDR1 is MNHEY and CDR2 is SMNVEV in the germline V gene (reference sequence). With 3 bases removed from V and 8 bases from J, the gap between germline ends came to 26 bases. The CDR3 nucleotides are TGTGCCAGCAGTTTGATCCCGGTGGGGGGTCCGTCGGTGCATGAGCAGTTCTTC. Amino acids: CASSLIPVGGPSVHEQFF.

This clone was detected a few times. The rearrangement uses TRBV28 and TRBJ1-1; D gene ambiguous. This CDR3 has 13 amino acids. Germline CDR1 reads MDHEN; CDR2 reads SYDVKM. Trimming pared 8 bases from V and 4 bases from J, leaving 14 bases between. The CDR3 coding sequence is TGTGCCAGCTTGTGGGTTGGCGGCACTGAAGCTTTCTTT. This encodes CASLWVGGTEAFF.

A single count supports this clone. The chain carries TRBV27 and TRBJ1-1, with TRBD1 as a possible D gene (5 bases). The CDR3 runs to 15 residues. Trimming shortened V by 5 bases and J by 5 bases, and 18 bases separated the two germline ends. Looked up from germline, CDR1 is MNHEY and CDR2 is SMNVEV (reference sequence). CDR3 residues: CASSPPDNQGTEAFF. The DNA of the CDR3 is TGTGCCAGCAGTCCCCCGGACAACCAAGGGACTGAAGCTTTCTTT.

V gene TRBV11-2 combines with J gene TRBJ2-1; the match to TRBD2 covers 12 bases. The length of the CDR3 is 16 residues. The ends lost 0 bases at V and 8 bases at J; junction bases unmatched: 5. Germline lookup yields CDR1 SGHAT and CDR2 FQNNGV. CDR3: CASSLEGTSGRDEQFF. The CDR3 region has the DNA TGTGCCAGCAGCTTAGAGGGGACTAGCGGGCGGGATGAGCAGTTCTTC.

The chain has TRBV5-1 and TRBJ2-7; 8 bases fit TRBD2. The CDR3 has 12 amino acids. V was clipped by 7 bases and J by 7 bases; unmatched bases: 7. Per germline, CDR1 SGHRS and CDR2 YFSETQ. The DNA of the CDR3 is TGCGCCAGCGGATTAGCGGGAAGGGAGCAGTACTTC. Its translation: CASGLAGREQYF. Supplemented by reference TRBV5-1 and TRBJ2-7, the full variable domain reads KAGVTQTPRYLIKTRGQQVTLSCSPISGHRSVSWYQQTPGQGLQFLFEYFSETQRNKGNFPGRFSGRQFSNSRSEMNVSTLELGDSALYLCASGLAGREQYFGPGTRLTVT.

The rearrangement joins TRBV6-5 to TRBJ2-7, with 9 bases fitting TRBD1. The CDR3 consists of 15 residues. Germline V lookup: CDR1 MNHEY, CDR2 SVGAGI. V lost 3 bases to trimming and J lost 4 bases; unmatched junction nucleotides: 7. The chain's CDR3 is CASSYSGTGRYEQYF. The CDR3 region has the DNA TGTGCCAGCAGTTATTCCGGGACAGGGAGGTACGAGCAGTACTTC.

The V and J genes are TRBV11-2 and TRBJ2-7, with D uncertain. CDR1 is SGHAT, CDR2 FQNNGV, per germline. The CDR3 runs 17 residues. The ends were cut back, 2 bases at V and 3 bases at J, with 20 bases in the middle. CDR3 region: CASSLISGYNGLYEQYF. The CDR3 region has the DNA TGTGCCAGCAGCTTAATTTCAGGCTACAACGGTCTCTACGAGCAGTACTTC.

In nucleotides, the CDR3 is TGTGCCACCCGAGGCACTGAAGCTTTCTTT. Translation: CATRGTEAFF. V is TRBV6-6 and J is TRBJ1-1; D remains ambiguous. With 10 bases removed from V and 4 bases from J, the gap between germline ends came to 7 bases. The CDR3 totals 10 residues. Germline CDR1 reads MNHNY; CDR2 reads SVGAGI (reference sequence).

This rearrangement joins TRBV6-6 to TRBJ1-5; 11 nucleotides align to TRBD1. The CDR3 loop spans 16 amino acids. Germline V gene data show CDR1 as MNHNY and CDR2 as SVGAGI (reference sequence). With V trimmed by 0 bases and J by 6 bases, 4 bases remained unmatched. CDR3 coding DNA: TGTGCCAGCAGTTACTCTGGACAGGGGGCAGCTCAGCCCCAGCATTTT. It translates to CASSYSGQGAAQPQHF.